A selection of T cell receptor beta chains follows, all from one sample in a study of blood T cell repertoires in COVID-19. TCRdb's copy holds only in-frame clones and misses some; the assay was immunoSEQ multiplex PCR. The table shows approximately 280,000 clones, with approximately 85% occurring only once. The sample taken for sequencing was peripheral blood. All receptors come from a young man with active or convalescent COVID-19. The CDR3 runs from the conserved cysteine through the conserved F or W. D genes are given only for firm matches. Not all rows give a size; the values are once, few, many and, for expanded clones, a class.

D gene,J gene,clone size,V gene,CDR3 protein,CDR3 DNA
TRBD1,TRBJ1-6,NA,TRBV6-5,CASRSGQGNSPLHF,TGTGCCAGCAGATCGGGACAGGGCAATTCACCCCTCCACTTT
TRBD1,TRBJ1-4,NA,TRBV27,CASRLGTGGIEKLFF,TGTGCCAGCAGACTTGGGACAGGGGGGATTGAAAAACTGTTTTTT
TRBD1,TRBJ1-5,once,TRBV4-1,CASSHQWTGNQPQHF,TGCGCCAGCAGCCACCAGTGGACAGGGAATCAGCCCCAGCATTTT
TRBD1,TRBJ1-5,NA,TRBV19,CASYKTGGSQPQHF,TGTGCCAGTTATAAGACAGGGGGGAGTCAGCCCCAGCATTTT
NA,TRBJ1-5,NA,TRBV6-1,CASSEDFDQPQHF,TGTGCCAGCAGTGAAGATTTCGATCAGCCCCAGCATTTT
TRBD1,TRBJ1-5,NA,TRBV4-1,CASSQATGEGNQPQHF,TGCGCCAGCAGCCAAGCGACAGGGGAGGGCAATCAGCCCCAGCATTTT
NA,TRBJ1-5,NA,TRBV5-1,CASSPQGPGNQPQHF,TGCGCCAGCAGCCCACAGGGCCCGGGCAATCAGCCCCAGCATTTT
NA,TRBJ1-2,once,TRBV6-2/TRBV6-3,CASSSIRGMSYGYTF,TGTGCCAGCAGTTCCATTAGGGGGATGAGCTATGGCTACACCTTC
TRBD2,TRBJ2-5,NA,TRBV7-8,CASTPGLAGTQETQYF,TGTGCCAGCACCCCGGGACTAGCGGGGACGCAAGAGACCCAGTACTTC
NA,TRBJ1-1,NA,TRBV27,CASRVSSTEAFF,TGTGCCAGCAGAGTAAGTAGCACTGAAGCTTTCTTT
NA,TRBJ2-1,NA,TRBV6-2/TRBV6-3,CASSFGSHSNEFF,TGTGCCAGCAGTTTCGGGTCCCACTCGAATGAGTTCTTC
NA,TRBJ2-2,NA,TRBV18,CASSVLGNTGELFF,TGTGCCAGCTCAGTACTGGGCAACACCGGGGAGCTGTTTTTT
NA,TRBJ2-1,NA,TRBV5-6,CASSSGSNYNEQFF,TGTGCCAGCAGCTCGGGTTCCAACTACAATGAGCAGTTCTTC
NA,TRBJ2-1,few,TRBV12-3/TRBV12-4,CASRNRGGEQFF,TGTGCCAGCAGGAACAGGGGGGGTGAGCAGTTCTTC
NA,TRBJ2-1,NA,TRBV12-5,CASGLATKGQVDEQFF,TGTGCTAGTGGTTTGGCGACGAAGGGACAAGTGGATGAGCAGTTCTTC
TRBD1,TRBJ1-3,NA,TRBV9,CASSVSSGGFSGNTIYF,TGTGCCAGCAGCGTATCATCAGGGGGCTTCTCTGGAAACACCATATATTTT
NA,TRBJ2-7,once,TRBV11-2,CASLDRGYSYEQYF,TGTGCCAGCCTCGACCGAGGATATTCCTACGAGCAGTACTTC
TRBD1,TRBJ1-2,NA,TRBV18,CASSPGQGALDYGYTF,TGTGCCAGCTCACCGGGACAGGGGGCTCTGGACTATGGCTACACCTTC
TRBD1,TRBJ2-3,NA,TRBV7-2,CASSLVSGGDTQYF,TGTGCCAGCAGCTTAGTGTCAGGGGGAGATACGCAGTATTTT
NA,TRBJ1-4,NA,TRBV11-2,CASSFSWTSNEKLFF,TGTGCCAGCAGCTTTAGCTGGACATCTAATGAAAAACTGTTTTTT
TRBD1,TRBJ1-5,NA,TRBV7-9,CASSMDRISNQPQHF,TGTGCCAGCAGCATGGACAGGATATCGAATCAGCCCCAGCATTTT
NA,TRBJ1-2,NA,TRBV2,CASSVGRSGGYTF,TGTGCCAGCAGTGTGGGGCGATCAGGCGGCTACACCTTC
TRBD2,TRBJ2-3,NA,TRBV7-2,CASSLVSRGGRRSTDTQYF,TGTGCCAGCAGCTTAGTGTCTCGGGGGGGCCGAAGGAGCACAGATACGCAGTATTTT
NA,TRBJ2-7,NA,TRBV4-3,CASSQDLGAYEQYF,TGCGCCAGCAGCCAAGATCTAGGGGCCTACGAGCAGTACTTC
NA,TRBJ2-5,NA,TRBV7-2,CASSSGTARGTQYF,TGTGCCAGCAGCTCCGGGACTGCTCGGGGAACCCAGTACTTC
NA,TRBJ1-2,NA,TRBV5-1,CASSPSGDYGYTF,TGCGCCAGCAGCCCCTCCGGGGACTATGGCTACACCTTC